These 25 T cell receptor beta chains originate from one sample sequenced in a study of blood T cell repertoires in COVID-19 (dated by TCRdb to about 2020). The library was generated by the immunoSEQ multiplex PCR assay. The clones in this table, taken by TCRdb from immuneACCESS, are in-frame only. Not every clone is retained; where verified, under half of the shortfall comes from an unresolved V gene, and the cause of the rest is unknown. The sample has approximately 200,000 clones on record, 85% to 90% of them singletons. The ten largest clones capture less than 3.5% of the sample. The sample was peripheral blood. These receptors were obtained from a man aged 25-45 years with COVID-19, enrolled during active disease.

The chain has TRBV18 and TRBJ1-4; 9 nucleotides line up with TRBD1. Germline assignment: CDR1 KGHSH and CDR2 LQKENI. The CDR3 has 16 residues. The J segment lost 4 bases and the V segment lost 3 bases, leaving 6 bases of the junction unmatched. For the CDR3, the DNA is TGTGCCAGCTCACCGGGACAGGGCAATAATAATGAAAAACTGTTTTTT. As protein: CASSPGQGNNNEKLFF.

The rearrangement uses TRBV5-4 and TRBJ2-7, with D unresolved. Germline V lookup: CDR1 SGHNT, CDR2 YYREEE (reference sequence). Trimming pared 1 base from V and 6 bases from J, leaving 5 bases between. The CDR3 contains 11 residues. In DNA form, the CDR3 reads TGTGCCAGCAGCTTGAACGGCGAGCAGTACTTC. Its protein product is CASSLNGEQYF.

This sequence joins TRBV7-9 and TRBJ2-1; 7 positions match TRBD1. The V gene end was trimmed by 2 bases and the J gene end by 7 bases; junction bases not matched to a gene: 11. Germline-derived CDR1 and CDR2 are SEHNR and FQNEAQ (reference sequence). The CDR3 is made up of 16 amino acids. The CDR3, as DNA: TGTGCCAGCAGCTTAACTGACAGGGCAGCGGAGAATGAGCAGTTCTTC. This gives the protein CASSLTDRAAENEQFF.

This chain connects TRBV30 to TRBJ2-1; 9 bases are shared with TRBD1. This CDR3 spans 13 amino acids. CDR1 GTSNPN and CDR2 SVGIG come from the germline V gene (reference sequence). Trimming cost V 5 bases and J 8 bases; bases outside gene matches: 7. The CDR3 DNA reads as TGTGCCTGGGGACAGGGGATTGGAGATGAGCAGTTCTTC. It translates to CAWGQGIGDEQFF.

V gene TRBV6-5 combines with J gene TRBJ2-1; 8 nucleotides agree with TRBD1. V trimming: 2 bases; J trimming: 2 bases; junction bases outside the gene matches: 5. Germline loops: CDR1 MNHEY, CDR2 SVGAGI. This CDR3 has 16 amino acids. The CDR3 spells CASSYGGQDTYNEQFF. The CDR3 DNA is TGTGCCAGCAGTTACGGGGGACAGGATACCTACAATGAGCAGTTCTTC.

This rearrangement joins TRBV29-1 to TRBJ1-2, with TRBD1 matching 7 bases. The CDR3 length is 15 residues. CDR1 is SQVTM, CDR2 ANQGSEA, per germline. V trimming: 4 bases; J trimming: 0 bases; junction bases outside the gene matches: 8. The CDR3 DNA reads as TGCAGCGTTGCCCGCCGGACAGGCCCTAACTATGGCTACACCTTC. As protein: CSVARRTGPNYGYTF.

The chain carries TRBV29-1 and TRBJ1-1; 9 bases are a match to TRBD1. Germline V gene data show CDR1 as SQVTM and CDR2 as ANQGSEA. Trimming took 7 bases from V and 2 from J; bases not matched to a gene: 5. The CDR3 consists of 13 residues. The CDR3 spells CSAIQGANTEAFF. DNA for the CDR3: TGCAGCGCCATACAGGGGGCTAACACTGAAGCTTTCTTT.

V gene TRBV6-5 combines with J gene TRBJ1-1; D uncertain. This CDR3 spans 14 amino acids. V lost 3 bases, J lost 1 base, and 9 bases lay in between. Germline CDR1 reads MNHEY; CDR2 reads SVGAGI. The CDR3 DNA reads as TGTGCCAGCAGTTATCACAGATCGAACACTGAAGCTTTCTTT. As protein: CASSYHRSNTEAFF.

The V and J genes are TRBV30 and TRBJ2-7, with 12 bases identical to TRBD1. This CDR3 region has 16 residues. The ends lost 3 bases at V and 4 bases at J; junction bases unmatched: 10. Germline loops: CDR1 GTSNPN, CDR2 SVGIG (reference sequence). CDR3 in DNA: TGTGCCTGGAGCACTCCCGGGACAGGGGGCAGGTACGAGCAGTACTTC. This gives the protein CAWSTPGTGGRYEQYF.

V gene TRBV6-5 combines with J gene TRBJ1-4; TRBD1 is a possible D gene (5 bases). The V end lost 8 bases, the J end lost 1 base, and 11 bases lay between the germline ends. This CDR3 region has 14 residues. CDR1 and CDR2 from the germline V gene are MNHEY and SVGAGI. The CDR3 reads CASQSGGTNEKLFF. CDR3 DNA: TGTGCCAGCCAGTCGGGGGGAACTAATGAAAAACTGTTTTTT.

The V gene is TRBV4-3, the J gene TRBJ1-1; D uncertain. This CDR3 has 14 amino acids. V lost 0 bases and J 6 bases, leaving 11 bases between the germline ends. The germline gives CDR1 LGHNA, CDR2 YSLEER. In DNA, the CDR3 is TGCGCCAGCAGCCAAGATAGGAACAGCCCTGAAGCTTTCTTT. Translation gives CASSQDRNSPEAFF.

This clone was observed a handful of times. The DNA for the CDR3 is TGCAGCGTTGGTTTTGGGGACAGCCTAAATTCACCCCTCCACTTT. Its protein is CSVGFGDSLNSPLHF. The chain carries TRBV29-1 and TRBJ1-6, with 7 positions matching TRBD1. After removal of 4 bases from V and 7 bases from J, the junction contained 10 bases not matched to a gene. CDR3 size: 15 residues. The germline V gene encodes CDR1 SQVTM and CDR2 ANQGSEA.

This clone was observed a few times. CDR3 sequence (DNA): TGTGCCAGCAGCTTGACCCTGGGACAGGGGGACGAAAAACTGTTTTTT. It yields the protein CASSLTLGQGDEKLFF. The V and J genes are TRBV5-6 and TRBJ1-4, with 11 bases aligning to TRBD1. Trimming cost V 1 base and J 8 bases; bases outside gene matches: 7. CDR3 size: 16 residues. Germline loops: CDR1 SGHDT, CDR2 YYEEEE.

This sequence joins TRBV6-5 and TRBJ1-2; TRBD1 might be the D (5 bases). The germline CDR1 and CDR2 sequences are MNHEY and SVGAGI. Trimming pared 6 bases from V and 6 bases from J, leaving 17 bases between. This CDR3 is 14 amino acids long. The CDR3 loop is CASSPREESDGYTF. For the CDR3, the DNA is TGTGCCAGCAGCCCCAGGGAGGAGAGTGATGGCTACACCTTC.

The chain combines TRBV4-3 with TRBJ2-2; TRBD2 agrees at 8 bases. Germline CDR1 LGHNA, CDR2 YSLEER. Trimming cost V 1 base and J 4 bases; bases outside gene matches: 5. This CDR3 has 16 residues. In DNA form, the CDR3 reads TGCGCCAGCAGCCAAGGACTAGCGTTCTCCACCGGGGAGCTGTTTTTT. Encoded protein: CASSQGLAFSTGELFF.

The rearrangement links TRBV9 to TRBJ1-1, with D possibly matching TRBD1 (6 bases). CDR1 and CDR2 from the germline V gene are SGDLS and YYNGEE. This CDR3 has 15 residues. V was shortened by 4 bases and J by 4 bases, with 17 bases between the two germline ends. CDR3 coding DNA: TGTGCCAGCAGCCTAATTGGGCAGGGGAGCACTGAAGCTTTCTTT. Protein: CASSLIGQGSTEAFF. Filled out from reference TRBV9 and TRBJ1-1, the complete variable domain reads DSGVTQTPKHLITATGQRVTLRCSPRSGDLSVYWYQQSLDQGLQFLIQYYNGEERAKGNILERFSAQQFPDLHSELNLSSLELGDSALYFCASSLIGQGSTEAFFGQGTRLTVV.

A few counts support this clone. This chain connects TRBV27 to TRBJ1-5; TRBD1 is a possible D gene (5 bases). V was trimmed by 1 base and J by 5 bases, leaving 12 bases between them. This CDR3 comprises 15 residues. Germline assignment: CDR1 MNHEY and CDR2 SMNVEV (reference sequence). The CDR3 is CASSLYGRADQPQHF. The DNA of the CDR3 is TGTGCCAGCAGTTTATATGGCAGGGCGGATCAGCCCCAGCATTTT.

This chain connects TRBV28 to TRBJ2-7, with a weak D call TRBD1 (6 bases). The germline V gene has CDR1 MDHEN and CDR2 SYDVKM. The CDR3 contains 16 residues. V was clipped by 5 bases and J by 0 bases, with 17 bases between them. The CDR3 DNA follows: TGTGCCAGCAGTACCACGACAGGCCCGAGCTCCTACGAGCAGTACTTC. Protein sequence: CASSTTTGPSSYEQYF.

The V call is TRBV19, the J call TRBJ1-5, with D possibly being TRBD1 (5 bases). V was trimmed by 5 bases and J by 5 bases, leaving 13 bases between them. Germline CDR1 LNHDA, CDR2 SQIVND (reference sequence). The CDR3 spans 14 residues. In DNA form, the CDR3 reads TGTGCCAGTAGTTTGACAGTCCTGTATCAGCCCCAGCATTTT. It translates to CASSLTVLYQPQHF. The whole variable domain, remainder taken from reference TRBV19 and TRBJ1-5, is DGGITQSPKYLFRKEGQNVTLSCEQNLNHDAMYWYRQDPGQGLRLIYYSQIVNDFQKGDIAEGYSVSREKKESFPLTVTSAQKNPTAFYLCASSLTVLYQPQHFGDGTRLSIL.

V usage is TRBV28 and J usage is TRBJ2-7, with a possible D match to TRBD2 (6 bases). Germline loops: CDR1 MDHEN, CDR2 SYDVKM. Trimming cost V 5 bases and J 2 bases, with 13 bases left between them. This CDR3 comprises 14 residues. The CDR3 is CASSRAGIAYEQYF. The CDR3 DNA is TGTGCCAGCAGTCGCGCGGGAATTGCCTACGAGCAGTACTTC.

The J gene is TRBJ2-4, the V gene TRBV7-2; 12 nucleotides agree with TRBD2. The CDR3 totals 19 residues. V was pared by 5 bases and J by 6 bases, with 17 bases of the junction left unmatched. Per the germline V gene, CDR1 is SGHTA and CDR2 is FQGNSA. CDR3 in amino acids: CASSGPTSGSGKSGNIQYF. Written as DNA, the CDR3 is TGTGCCAGCAGCGGACCGACTAGCGGGAGTGGTAAGAGCGGAAACATTCAGTACTTC.

This chain joins TRBV19 and TRBJ2-7; the D is unclear. The germline gives CDR1 LNHDA, CDR2 SQIVND (reference sequence). V lost 10 bases and J lost 4, with 17 bases in between. The CDR3 loop spans 13 amino acids. The CDR3 here is CATGIIGGYEQYF. The CDR3 DNA reads as TGTGCCACCGGTATTATCGGCGGATACGAGCAGTACTTC.

The chain uses TRBV7-9 and TRBJ1-6; 7 nucleotides align to TRBD1. The CDR3 is 15 residues long. Unmatched junction bases numbered 8, after V lost 8 bases and J lost 4 bases. In germline, CDR1 is SEHNR, CDR2 FQNEAQ (reference sequence). For the CDR3, the DNA is TGTGCCAGCGGAATGGGGGACAGATATAATTCACCCCTCCACTTT. Translation: CASGMGDRYNSPLHF.

The chain combines TRBV18 with TRBJ1-1; TRBD1 matches at 10 bases. The germline V gene encodes CDR1 KGHSH and CDR2 LQKENI. Germline trimming cut 5 bases from V and 5 bases from J; bases unmatched to any gene: 5. The CDR3 contains 14 residues. CDR3 coding DNA: TGTGCCAGCTCATCTGGGACAGGGGCGACTGAAGCTTTCTTT. Amino acid sequence: CASSSGTGATEAFF.

The chain joins TRBV19 to TRBJ1-1, with D unresolved. Trimming stripped 6 bases from V and 0 bases from J, with 11 bases between. This CDR3 has 14 amino acids. Germline V gene sequence: CDR1 LNHDA, CDR2 SQIVND (reference sequence). The CDR3 loop reads CASRKRNMNTEAFF. The CDR3, as DNA: TGTGCCAGTAGAAAGAGGAACATGAACACTGAAGCTTTCTTT.